These 28 T cell receptor beta chains were all obtained from the same sample, sequenced in a study of human T cells and chemical hapten exposure. Sample time point: healthy volunteer bleed at 2 weeks. Someone pulled total RNA out of unfractionated whole blood. TCRdb re-called the RACE reads with MiXCR, one entry per CDR3 protein. The sample contains about 46,000 distinct CDR3 sequences, around 4.5% of which appear only once. The sample taken for sequencing was whole blood. These receptors came from a female donor in good health. Some clones in this sample may be carry-over from other donors' samples.

There are many counts of this clonotype. The gene calls are TRBV6-5 and TRBJ2-5; the D gene is possibly TRBD2 (6 bases). The CDR3 is 16 amino acids. Trimming cost V 1 base and J 1 base, with 13 bases left between them. Germline V gives CDR1 MNHEY, CDR2 SVGAGI. The chain's CDR3 is CASSYFSGPGQETQYF. The CDR3 DNA sequence: TGTGCCAGCAGTTACTTTAGCGGACCCGGCCAAGAGACCCAGTACTTC.

For this clonotype: Since a much larger clone is just one base distant, this may be a read error. V is TRBV30 and J is TRBJ1-4; 8 bases are a match to TRBD1. This CDR3 has 14 amino acids. Germline-derived CDR1 and CDR2 are GTSNPN and SVGIG (reference sequence). CDR3: CAWNPDRVNEKLIF. DNA of the CDR3: TGTGCCTGGAATCCGGACAGGGTTAATGAAAAACTGATTTTT.

Ten or more counts support this clonotype. This sequence joins TRBV14 and TRBJ1-2; D may be TRBD1 (5 bases). Germline CDR1 is SGHDN and CDR2 is FVKESK. The CDR3 extends over 15 amino acids. Trimming took 4 bases from V and 0 from J, leaving 12 bases between them. The CDR3 region is CASSPFFRANYGYTF. The CDR3 bases are TGTGCCAGCAGCCCTTTCTTCAGGGCTAACTATGGCTACACCTTC.

This clonotype was detected ten times or more. This chain uses TRBV20-1 with TRBJ1-6; no clear D. The CDR3 has 15 residues. V was shortened by 0 bases and J by 9 bases, with 15 bases between the two germline ends. Germline V gene data show CDR1 as DFQATT and CDR2 as SNEGSKA (reference sequence). CDR3 residues: CSARDFEGRASPLHF. DNA for the CDR3: TGCAGTGCTAGAGATTTCGAGGGTAGGGCTTCACCCCTCCACTTT.

The chain links TRBV20-1 to TRBJ1-2, with no clear D. Trimming shortened V by 8 bases and J by 0 bases, and 19 bases separated the two germline ends. The germline CDR1 and CDR2 sequences are DFQATT and SNEGSKA (reference sequence). The CDR3 extends over 15 amino acids. The CDR3 DNA reads TGCAGTACCCGGAGTGGAGGGCCCCCTAACTATGGCTACACCTTC. This encodes CSTRSGGPPNYGYTF.

This clonotype has a count of ten or more. J is TRBJ1-1 and V is TRBV5-1, with D possibly being TRBD1 (5 bases). Germline V CDR1 and CDR2: SGHRS, YFSETQ. The CDR3 sequence is 13 residues long. V shed 0 bases and J shed 11 bases, with 14 bases lying between them. This chain's CDR3 is CASSLGQGTKAFF. The CDR3 DNA reads as TGCGCCAGCAGCTTGGGGCAGGGTACGAAGGCTTTCTTT.

This clonotype was counted many times. The chain carries TRBV4-3 and TRBJ1-2; 7 nucleotides agree with TRBD1. The CDR3 loop spans 16 amino acids. Germline CDR1 and CDR2: LGHNA and YSLEER. Unmatched junction bases numbered 13, after V lost 5 bases and J lost 4 bases. In nucleotides, the CDR3 is TGCGCCAGCAGCTCTGGGCGGCAGGGGGGTGGCTATGGCTACACCTTC. Encoded protein: CASSSGRQGGGYGYTF.

This clonotype showed up many times. The chain couples TRBV20-1 to TRBJ1-5; D is ambiguous. Germline loops: CDR1 DFQATT, CDR2 SNEGSKA (reference sequence). CDR3 length equals 12 residues. V lost 7 bases to trimming and J lost 4 bases, with 11 bases between them. The CDR3 loop reads CSVGRSNQPQHF. The CDR3 DNA reads TGCAGTGTTGGTCGTTCAAATCAGCCCCAGCATTTT.

This clonotype was counted only a few times. The chain links TRBV6-2 or TRBV6-3 to TRBJ1-5; 9 nucleotides match TRBD1. The CDR3 covers 14 residues. Germline V lookup: CDR1 MNHEY, CDR2 SVGEGT. V was pared by 7 bases and J by 8 bases, with 9 bases of the junction left unmatched. CDR3 nucleotides: TGTGCCAGCATGGGACAGGGAGAGGGAAAGCCCCAGCATTTT. It codes for CASMGQGEGKPQHF.

The CDR3 DNA is TGTGCCAGCAGGTGGAACATTCAGTACTTC. Translated: CASRWNIQYF. V gene TRBV2 combines with J gene TRBJ2-4; no definite D call. This CDR3 has 10 residues. V was trimmed by 6 bases and J by 7 bases, leaving 4 bases between them. CDR1 and CDR2 (germline): SNHLY, FYNNEI.

This clonotype was counted at least ten times. J is TRBJ2-7 and V is TRBV7-8, with D uncertain. Trimming took 1 base from V and 4 from J, leaving 17 bases between them. Germline V gives CDR1 SGHVS, CDR2 FQNEAQ. This CDR3 contains 16 residues. The CDR3 reads CASSLVDIFAVYEQYF. CDR3 coding DNA: TGTGCCAGCAGCTTAGTAGATATATTTGCGGTTTACGAGCAGTACTTC.

In this sample, this clonotype turned up many times. V usage is TRBV5-1 and J usage is TRBJ2-3, with 7 bases identical to TRBD1. The junction had 13 bases not matched to a gene; V was cut back by 7 bases and J by 2 bases. Germline V gene lookup returns CDR1 SGHRS and CDR2 YFSETQ. The CDR3 runs to 16 residues. This CDR3 reads CASSTGQKIITDTQYF. The CDR3, as DNA: TGCGCCAGCTCGACGGGACAGAAGATTATCACAGATACGCAGTATTTT. The entire variable domain, with the rest obtained from reference TRBV5-1 and TRBJ2-3, is as follows: KAGVTQTPRYLIKTRGQQVTLSCSPISGHRSVSWYQQTPGQGLQFLFEYFSETQRNKGNFPGRFSGRQFSNSRSEMNVSTLELGDSALYLCASSTGQKIITDTQYFGPGTRLTVL.

The table lists this clonotype with many counts. The CDR3, as DNA: TGTGCCAGCAAACGATTCGGGGAAAATTACGGCAATCAGCCCCAGCATTTT. It translates to CASKRFGENYGNQPQHF. The V gene is TRBV28, the J gene TRBJ1-5; the D is unclear. The V end was cut by 7 bases, the J end by 2 bases, with 21 bases between. CDR1 MDHEN and CDR2 SYDVKM come from the germline V gene. The CDR3 is made up of 17 amino acids.

This clonotype was recorded at least ten times. This sequence joins TRBV12-3 or TRBV12-4 and TRBJ1-6; 7 nucleotides align to TRBD1. The V gene end was trimmed by 5 bases and the J gene end by 9 bases; junction bases not matched to a gene: 10. CDR3 size: 15 residues. The DNA of the CDR3 is TGTGCCAGCAGTGGAGGACAGGCTTACATTTCACCCCTCCACTTT. Translation gives CASSGGQAYISPLHF.

V is TRBV5-1 and J is TRBJ1-3, with 7 positions matching TRBD1. Germline assignment: CDR1 SGHRS and CDR2 YFSETQ. Losses at the gene ends were 4 bases for V and 2 bases for J; bases not matched to a gene: 12. CDR3 length: 17 amino acids. The CDR3 is CASSRGGQSYPGNTIYF. In nucleotides, the CDR3 is TGCGCCAGCAGCCGTGGGGGACAGTCCTACCCTGGAAACACCATATATTTT.

This clonotype appeared many times. The V and J genes are TRBV7-2 and TRBJ2-1, with TRBD2 matching over 10 bases. Trimming removed 3 bases from V and 4 bases from J; junction bases left unmatched: 9. The CDR3 is 17 amino acids. CDR1 is SGHTA, CDR2 FQGNSA, per germline. CDR3 loop: CASSFPLAGGFYNEQFF. The CDR3 coding sequence is TGTGCCAGCAGCTTCCCATTAGCGGGGGGCTTTTACAATGAGCAGTTCTTC. Full variable domain (outside the CDR3, taken from reference TRBV7-2 and TRBJ2-1): GAGVSQSPSNKVTEKGKDVELRCDPISGHTALYWYRQSLGQGLEFLIYFQGNSAPDKSGLPSDRFSAERTGGSVSTLTIQRTQQEDSAVYLCASSFPLAGGFYNEQFFGPGTRLTVL.

This clonotype has at least ten counts. This sequence joins TRBV4-3 and TRBJ1-5; D uncertain. CDR1 is LGHNA, CDR2 YSLEER, per germline. Trimming shortened V by 0 bases and J by 4 bases, and 10 bases separated the two germline ends. The CDR3 covers 15 residues. CDR3 sequence reads: CASSQDIESNQPQHF. DNA of the CDR3: TGCGCCAGCAGCCAAGACATAGAGAGTAATCAGCCCCAGCATTTT.

Only a few counts were recorded for this clonotype. V is TRBV4-2 and J is TRBJ2-6; 8 nucleotides align to TRBD1. The J segment lost 0 bases and the V segment lost 2 bases, leaving 0 bases of the junction unmatched. CDR3 length: 16 residues. The V gene's germline CDR1 is LGHNA and CDR2 YNFKEQ. CDR3 region: CASSQTGGSGANVLTF. The CDR3 DNA reads TGTGCCAGCAGCCAAACAGGGGGCTCTGGGGCCAACGTCCTGACTTTC.

This clonotype has a count of ten or more. This rearrangement joins TRBV2 to TRBJ2-3, with D unclear. CDR1 and CDR2 (germline): SNHLY, FYNNEI. The CDR3 has 14 amino acids. V shed 6 bases and J shed 0 bases, with 10 bases lying between them. The CDR3 DNA reads as TGTGCCAGCAGCATCACTCTAAGCACAGATACGCAGTATTTT. Its translation: CASSITLSTDTQYF.

This clonotype was seen repeatedly, ten times or more. V and J are TRBV12-3 or TRBV12-4 and TRBJ2-3; D is uncertain. V dropped 3 bases and J dropped 10 bases, with 8 bases sitting between them. This CDR3 has 11 residues. CDR3 loop: CASSLGSAQYF. The CDR3 DNA sequence: TGTGCCAGCAGTTTGGGGTCGGCGCAGTATTTT.

Remarks on this clonotype: A single base separates this from a much larger clone, so it may be a read error. The chain employs TRBV12-3 or TRBV12-4 and TRBJ1-2; D remains unclear. The CDR3 is 11 amino acids. CDR3 in DNA: TGTACCAGCAGTGAAGGGCCCCGTCGGGCCTTC. This gives the protein CTSSEGPRRAF.

The chain uses TRBV7-9 and TRBJ1-1; D not certain. The V gene's germline CDR1 is SEHNR and CDR2 FQNEAQ (reference sequence). CDR3 size: 12 residues. V was pared by 1 base and J by 4 bases, with 4 bases between. The CDR3 loop reads CASSLGLTEAFF. The CDR3 DNA reads as TGTGCCAGCAGCTTAGGACTCACTGAAGCTTTCTTT. The full variable domain, in which reference TRBV7-9 and TRBJ1-1 provide the parts outside the CDR3, is DTGVSQNPRHKITKRGQNVTFRCDPISEHNRLYWYRQTLGQGPEFLTYFQNEAQLEKSRLLSDRFSAERPKGSFSTLEIQRTEQGDSAMYLCASSLGLTEAFFGQGTRLTVV.

This clonotype was recorded a few times. The chain uses TRBV7-9 and TRBJ2-5; D remains ambiguous. This CDR3 region has 14 residues. Germline V gene lookup returns CDR1 SEHNR and CDR2 FQNEAQ (reference sequence). V lost 5 bases and J lost 1, with 11 bases in between. As DNA, the CDR3 is TGTGCCAGCAGCCCCCCGGGTCTCCAAGAGACCCAGTACTTC. Residues: CASSPPGLQETQYF.

This clonotype has just a few counts. This chain connects TRBV18 to TRBJ1-6; D is unclear. Germline-derived CDR1 and CDR2 are KGHSH and LQKENI. Trimming took off 2 bases at V and 7 bases at J, with 9 bases between the two ends. The CDR3 runs to 14 residues. The CDR3 DNA sequence: TGTGCCAGCTCACCAGCAGGTGGGAATTCACCCCTCCACTTT. Amino acid sequence: CASSPAGGNSPLHF.

This clonotype was seen a handful of times. This chain links TRBV24-1 with TRBJ2-3; 11 positions match TRBD2. Germline assignment: CDR1 KGHDR and CDR2 SFDVKD. This CDR3 has 15 residues. With 4 bases clipped from V and 6 bases from J, the junction kept 5 bases outside the gene matches. In DNA, the CDR3 is TGTGCCACCAGTGAAGGTAGCGGGGGGGCGGATACGCAGTATTTT. The encoded protein is CATSEGSGGADTQYF.

This chain links TRBV7-9 with TRBJ2-3; D is unresolved. Germline V gene sequence: CDR1 SEHNR, CDR2 FQNEAQ (reference sequence). The V and J ends lost 5 bases and 0 bases respectively, with 9 bases between them. This CDR3 region has 14 residues. The CDR3 here is CASSDTSSTDTQYF. In DNA, the CDR3 is TGTGCCAGCAGCGACACCTCTAGCACAGATACGCAGTATTTT.

This clonotype came up many times. CDR3: CASNSPTGGYGYTF. CDR3 DNA sequence: TGTGCCAGCAACTCACCGACAGGGGGCTATGGCTACACCTTC. This chain connects TRBV6-2 or TRBV6-3 to TRBJ1-2, with 9 nucleotides matching TRBD1. The CDR3 consists of 14 residues. Looked up from germline, CDR1 is MNHEY and CDR2 is SVGEGT. The V and J ends lost 7 bases and 4 bases, in that order; junction bases with no gene match: 7.

Many counts were recorded for this clonotype. V and J are TRBV19 and TRBJ1-2; D gene unclear. Trimming left V 6 bases short and J 8 bases short, with 16 bases between. Germline V gene lookup returns CDR1 LNHDA and CDR2 SQIVND (reference sequence). This CDR3 spans 13 amino acids. The CDR3 nucleotides are TGTGCCAGTAGCCTCGGGATGCTGGGGGGCTACACCTTC. Its translation is CASSLGMLGGYTF. Looking up the rest from reference TRBV19 and TRBJ1-2 gives the full variable domain: DGGITQSPKYLFRKEGQNVTLSCEQNLNHDAMYWYRQDPGQGLRLIYYSQIVNDFQKGDIAEGYSVSREKKESFPLTVTSAQKNPTAFYLCASSLGMLGGYTFGSGTRLTVV.